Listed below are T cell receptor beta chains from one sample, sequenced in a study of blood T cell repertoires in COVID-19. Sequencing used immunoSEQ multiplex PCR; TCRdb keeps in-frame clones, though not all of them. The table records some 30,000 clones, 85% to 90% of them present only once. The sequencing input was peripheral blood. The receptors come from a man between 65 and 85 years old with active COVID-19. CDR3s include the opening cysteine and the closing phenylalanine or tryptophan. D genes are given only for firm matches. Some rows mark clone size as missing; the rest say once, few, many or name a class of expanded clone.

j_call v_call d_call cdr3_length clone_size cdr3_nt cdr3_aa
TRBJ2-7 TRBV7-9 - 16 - TGTGCCAGCAGCTTATTGAAGGACCCACAGGGTGACGAGCAGTACTTC CASSLLKDPQGDEQYF
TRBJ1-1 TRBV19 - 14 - TGTGCCAGTAGTGTGGACAGAAGGAACACTGAAGCTTTCTTT CASSVDRRNTEAFF
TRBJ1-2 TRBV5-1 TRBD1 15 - TGCGCCAGCAGCTTGGGGGGACAGGCCAACTATGGCTACACCTTC CASSLGGQANYGYTF
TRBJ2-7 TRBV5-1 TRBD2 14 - TGCGCCAGCAGAGCGAGCGGGAGCTCCTACGAGCAGTACTTC CASRASGSSYEQYF
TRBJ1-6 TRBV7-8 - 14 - TGTGCCAGCAGCTTTGTCGGGAAGGATTCACCCCTCCACTTT CASSFVGKDSPLHF
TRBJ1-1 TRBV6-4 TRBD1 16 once TGTGCCAGCAGACGATCCCCAGGGGGCGGATACACTGAAGCTTTCTTT CASRRSPGGGYTEAFF
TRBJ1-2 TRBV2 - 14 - TGTGCCAGCAGGGGGAGTACTTCTAACTATGGCTACACCTTC CASRGSTSNYGYTF
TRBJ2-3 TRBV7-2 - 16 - TGTGCCAGCAGCTCAGTTATACAGGATATTTCAGATACGCAGTATTTT CASSSVIQDISDTQYF
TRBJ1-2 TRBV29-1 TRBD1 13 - TGCAGCGTTCTTTGGGTACAGGGGTATGGCTACACCTTC CSVLWVQGYGYTF
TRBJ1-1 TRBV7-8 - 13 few TGTGCCAGCAGCTTATCCGGCGAGGTGGAAGCTTTCTTT CASSLSGEVEAFF
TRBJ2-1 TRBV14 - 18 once TGTGCCAGCAGCCAAGTACTAGCACCTGCCTTTAGGTACAATGAGCAGTTCTTC CASSQVLAPAFRYNEQFF
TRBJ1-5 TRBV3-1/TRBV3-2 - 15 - TGTGCCAGCAGCCAAGATACTTTCCCCAATCAGCCCCAGCATTTT CASSQDTFPNQPQHF
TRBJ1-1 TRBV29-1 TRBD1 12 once TGCAGCGCAGAGGGGGCGCGAACTGAAGCTTTCTTT CSAEGARTEAFF
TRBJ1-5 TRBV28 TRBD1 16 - TGTGCCAGCGTTAATGCGCAGGGGGTAGAAAATCAGCCCCAGCATTTT CASVNAQGVENQPQHF
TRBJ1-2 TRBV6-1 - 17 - TGTGCCAGCAGTGAATTAGGGAATCGGGGGGTAGTCTATGGCTACACCTTC CASSELGNRGVVYGYTF
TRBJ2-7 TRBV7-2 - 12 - TGTGCCAGCAGCTTAGAACGCACTGGGCAGTACTTC CASSLERTGQYF
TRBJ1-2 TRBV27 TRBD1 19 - TGTGCCAGCAGCTCGAGTCCGTCCGGGACAGGGGGCGCCAACTATGGCTACACCTTC CASSSSPSGTGGANYGYTF
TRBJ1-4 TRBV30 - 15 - TGTGCCTGGAGTGTAACCCAGGGTGTACGAGAAAAACTGTTTTTT CAWSVTQGVREKLFF
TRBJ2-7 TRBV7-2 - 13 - TGTGCCAGCAGCCTGAGTGGGAGGCACGAGCAGTACTTC CASSLSGRHEQYF
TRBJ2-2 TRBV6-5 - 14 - TGTGCCATCACTGGGCCGTCGAACACCGGGGAGCTGTTTTTT CAITGPSNTGELFF
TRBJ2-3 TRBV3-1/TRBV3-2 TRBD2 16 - TGTGCCAGCAGTCTCGGGACTAGCGGATCAGCAGATACGCAGTATTTT CASSLGTSGSADTQYF
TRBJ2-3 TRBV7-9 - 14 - TGTGCCAGCAGCCAAGGAGCGGGTGCAGATACGCAGTATTTT CASSQGAGADTQYF
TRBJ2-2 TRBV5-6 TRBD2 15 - TGTGCCAGCAGCTTGGTTCTAGCGGGCACCGGGGAGCTGTTTTTT CASSLVLAGTGELFF
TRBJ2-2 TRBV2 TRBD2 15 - TGTGCCAGCAGTAAGGTAGCGGGAGTTACCGGGGAGCTGTTTTTT CASSKVAGVTGELFF
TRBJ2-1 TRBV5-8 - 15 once TGTGCCAGCAGCTTTAGGCAGGGGGGCTACAATGAGCAGTTCTTC CASSFRQGGYNEQFF
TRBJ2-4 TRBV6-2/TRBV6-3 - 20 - TGTGCCAGCAGTTCATACACAGGATACAGGAATCAGGCGGCCAAAAACATTCAGTACTTC CASSSYTGYRNQAAKNIQYF